One and the same sample provided the 25 T cell receptor beta chains below, sequenced in a study of T cell clonality in common variable immunodeficiency (dated by TCRdb to 2015 to 2017). Library preparation employed the immunoSEQ multiplex PCR assay. Entries here come from immuneACCESS through TCRdb and include only in-frame sequences with V and J called. Some clones fail to appear in such tables; in the studies checked, an unresolved V gene covers under half of the shortfall, and the cause of the remainder is unknown. With some 38,000 clones recorded, this sample contains no clone counted only once. 2.5% to 3% of the sample belongs to the ten largest clones. Sequencing was carried out using peripheral blood mononuclear cells. The receptors were sampled from a person aged 18-69 years in good health.

This clone showed up many times. The observed sequence ends 3 residues before the CDR3 terminus, with the missing tail filled in from the germline J gene. The chain recombines TRBV19 with TRBJ2-5, with TRBD1 identical over 7 bases. Germline V gene lookup returns CDR1 LNHDA and CDR2 SQIVND (reference sequence). The CDR3 is 14 amino acids. The junction had 8 bases not matched to a gene; V was cut back by 5 bases and J by 5 bases. The chain's CDR3 is CASSGAGTAETQYF. The CDR3 DNA, read in part, is TGTGCCAGTAGTGGAGCCGGGACAGCGGAGACC.

This clone has ten or more counts. The CDR3 goes on 3 residues after the read ends, and that part is filled in from the germline J gene. V usage is TRBV19 and J usage is TRBJ2-1, with a tentative D call TRBD1 (5 bases). Looked up from germline, CDR1 is LNHDA and CDR2 is SQIVND (reference sequence). CDR3 length: 15 residues. V dropped 5 bases and J dropped 0 bases, with 11 bases sitting between them. Partial CDR3 DNA: TGTGCCAGTAGTGGGGCTATCACCTCCTACAATGAG. It is translated as CASSGAITSYNE. Given in full, the CDR3 is CASSGAITSYNEQFF.

This clone was found many times. The read halts 3 residues ahead of the CDR3 end, with the missing end drawn from the germline J gene. The V gene is TRBV2, the J gene TRBJ2-5; D might be TRBD2 (6 bases). Trimming pared 7 bases from V and 5 bases from J, leaving 11 bases between. Per the germline V gene, CDR1 is SNHLY and CDR2 is FYNNEI. The CDR3 has 12 amino acids. CDR3: CASTGDVETQYF. CDR3 DNA (partial): TGTGCCAGCACGGGGGACGTCGAGACC.

As regards this clone: The read terminates 3 residues ahead of where the CDR3 ends, so the germline J gene completes it. The chain employs TRBV7-8 and TRBJ1-5, with TRBD1 matching 9 bases. Germline CDR1 is SGHVS and CDR2 is FQNEAQ. The CDR3 is 17 residues long. Unmatched junction bases numbered 14, after V lost 5 bases and J lost 6 bases. The CDR3 sequence: CASSQGQGMVVAQPQHF. Partial CDR3 DNA: TGTGCCAGCAGCCAGGGACAGGGCATGGTAGTAGCTCAGCCC.

This clone has only a few counts. The sequence runs out 3 residues before the end of the CDR3; the remainder is reconstructed from the germline J gene. The V gene is TRBV19, the J gene TRBJ2-3; perhaps TRBD2 as D (6 bases). The V gene's germline CDR1 is LNHDA and CDR2 SQIVND (reference sequence). The CDR3 contains 15 residues. The CDR3 reads CASSFPDTSNQPQYF. The CDR3 DNA, read in part, is TGTGCCAGTAGTTTCCCAGATACTAGCAATCAGCCG.

Many counts were recorded for this clone. Read sequence stops 3 residues before the CDR3 end, and the germline J gene provides the missing end. The chain has TRBV20-1 and TRBJ2-5; TRBD2 aligns across 8 bases. Germline CDR1 DFQATT, CDR2 SNEGSKA (reference sequence). V lost 3 bases and J lost 1; bases outside the gene matches: 4. CDR3 length equals 14 residues. CDR3 region: CSASATSGQETQYF. The covered CDR3 bases are TGCAGTGCTAGCGCTACTAGCGGCCAAGAGACC.

This clone occurred a few times. With the read ending 3 residues before the CDR3 end, the germline J gene is used to fill in that end. J is TRBJ2-4 and V is TRBV18; 7 positions match TRBD1. CDR3 size: 14 residues. Per germline, CDR1 KGHSH and CDR2 LQKENI. The sequenced CDR3 bases are TGTGCCAGCTCACGCGAAGGGGGCGGCTATGGT. It translates to CASSREGGGYG. The whole CDR3 reads CASSREGGGYGQYF.

This clone came up many times. The read ends 3 residues before the CDR3 terminus; that terminus is restored from the germline J gene. V gene TRBV20-1 combines with J gene TRBJ2-7; TRBD1 agrees at 9 bases. Germline CDR1 and CDR2: DFQATT and SNEGSKA (reference sequence). V dropped 6 bases and J dropped 3; count of bases not matched to a gene: 6. The CDR3 sequence is 13 residues long. CDR3 DNA (partial): TGCAGTGCCCCCGAGACAGGGGGCTACGAG. It yields the protein CSAPETGGYE. In full, the CDR3 is CSAPETGGYEQYF.

This clone was observed a handful of times. The CDR3 bases that were read are TGTGCCAGTAGTCAGGGGATCTACGAC. Amino acids: CASSQGIYD. The CDR3 reads in full as CASSQGIYDYTF. This chain links TRBV19 with TRBJ1-2; maybe TRBD1 (6 bases). Sequencing ends 3 residues short of the CDR3 end; the germline J gene provides the rest. From germline, CDR1 is LNHDA and CDR2 SQIVND (reference sequence). CDR3 length: 12 amino acids.

This clone was detected ten times or more. The read is 3 residues too short to cover the CDR3 end, so that end is filled in from the germline J gene. V and J are TRBV19 and TRBJ2-5; TRBD2 aligns across 7 bases. With V trimmed by 4 bases and J by 2 bases, 7 bases remained unmatched. Germline V lookup: CDR1 LNHDA, CDR2 SQIVND (reference sequence). The CDR3 covers 15 residues. CDR3 DNA, as far as it was read: TGTGCCAGTAGTACCGGTGGGACTATACAAGAGACC. Protein: CASSTGGTIQET. The complete CDR3 sequence is CASSTGGTIQETQYF.

This clone was recorded many times. The sequenced fragment ends 3 residues before the CDR3 boundary, so the rest is inferred from the germline J gene. The chain combines TRBV5-4 with TRBJ1-2; TRBD1 is a possible D gene (5 bases). The CDR3 is 14 amino acids. Germline CDR1 reads SGHNT; CDR2 reads YYREEE (reference sequence). V dropped 0 bases and J dropped 4 bases, with 10 bases sitting between them. CDR3 DNA, as far as it was read: TGTGCCAGCAGCTTGGGGCGACAGACCTATGGC. Translated, it gives CASSLGRQTYG. The entire CDR3 protein reads CASSLGRQTYGYTF.

In this sample, this clone turned up many times. The read finishes 3 residues shy of the CDR3 end, and the germline J gene is used to complete it. V usage is TRBV18 and J usage is TRBJ1-2; 8 bases match TRBD1. The germline V gene encodes CDR1 KGHSH and CDR2 LQKENI. This CDR3 has 15 residues. The CDR3 spells CASSPLSQGAFGYTF. The covered CDR3 bases are TGTGCCAGCTCACCTCTGTCGCAGGGGGCTTTCGGC.

This clone showed up many times. The sequence runs out 3 residues before the end of the CDR3; the remainder is reconstructed from the germline J gene. Other DNA sequences from this sample encode an identical CDR3 as well. The chain links TRBV2 to TRBJ1-3, with D possibly matching TRBD1 (5 bases). The CDR3 has 16 residues. Trimming left V 5 bases short and J 0 bases short, with 14 bases between. CDR1 is SNHLY, CDR2 FYNNEI, per germline. CDR3 sequence reads: CASSPQGAVSGNTIYF. The CDR3 bases that were read are TGTGCCAGCAGTCCCCAGGGTGCCGTCTCTGGAAACACC. Full variable domain (outside the CDR3, taken from reference TRBV2 and TRBJ1-3): EPEVTQTPSHQVTQMGQEVILRCVPISNHLYFYWYRQILGQKVEFLVSFYNNEISEKSEIFDDQFSVERPDGSNFTLKIRSTKLEDSAMYFCASSPQGAVSGNTIYFGEGSWLTVV.

As regards this clone: The read ends 3 residues early relative to the CDR3; the germline J gene fills the gap. The chain links TRBV5-1 to TRBJ2-2; D might be TRBD1 (6 bases). The germline V gene encodes CDR1 SGHRS and CDR2 YFSETQ. CDR3 size: 15 residues. The sequenced CDR3 bases are TGCGCCAGCAGCAGAGGGGGTACAGCAAATTCACCG. Translated: CASSRGGTANSP. The whole CDR3 reads CASSRGGTANSPLFF. The full variable domain, completed using reference TRBV5-1 and TRBJ2-2, is KAGVTQTPRYLIKTRGQQVTLSCSPISGHRSVSWYQQTPGQGLQFLFEYFSETQRNKGNFPGRFSGRQFSNSRSEMNVSTLELGDSALYLCASSRGGTANSPLFFGEGSRLTVL.

This clone has ten or more counts. From the germline J gene comes the end of the CDR3, since the read stops 3 residues before it. The chain carries TRBV12-3 or TRBV12-4 and TRBJ2-1, with D perhaps TRBD2 (6 bases). V was clipped by 6 bases and J by 9 bases, with 21 bases between them. This CDR3 has 15 residues. The CDR3 sequence is CASSLRGLMSGEQFF. The DNA read from the CDR3 is TGTGCCAGCAGCCTTAGGGGACTTATGTCCGGTGAG.

A note on this clone: The read gets to within 3 residues of the CDR3 end, and the germline J gene fills in the rest. The chain is built from TRBV7-9 and TRBJ2-7; D is unclear. Per germline, CDR1 SEHNR and CDR2 FQNEAQ (reference sequence). This CDR3 has 13 residues. V lost 2 bases, J lost 5 bases, and 10 bases lay in between. CDR3 amino acids: CASSLTAQDEQYF. Incomplete CDR3 DNA: TGTGCCAGCAGCTTAACAGCCCAGGACGAG. Based on the CDR3 plus reference TRBV7-9 and TRBJ2-7, the full variable domain is DTGVSQNPRHKITKRGQNVTFRCDPISEHNRLYWYRQTLGQGPEFLTYFQNEAQLEKSRLLSDRFSAERPKGSFSTLEIQRTEQGDSAMYLCASSLTAQDEQYFGPGTRLTVT.

This clone was found many times. The read ends 3 residues shy of where the CDR3 ends; the end is completed using the germline J gene. The chain combines TRBV20-1 with TRBJ2-3; D not resolved. The V gene's germline CDR1 is DFQATT and CDR2 SNEGSKA (reference sequence). CDR3 size: 11 residues. Trimming stripped 5 bases from V and 2 bases from J, with 5 bases between. Partial CDR3 DNA: TGCAGTGCTGACATCACAGATACG. Its translation: CSADITDT. The full CDR3 is CSADITDTQYF.

The sample holds a few counts of this clone. The read ends 3 residues early relative to the CDR3; the germline J gene fills the gap. The gene calls are TRBV7-8 and TRBJ1-6, with unresolved D. Germline V gene data show CDR1 as SGHVS and CDR2 as FQNEAQ. The CDR3 sequence is 13 residues long. With 1 base removed from V and 10 bases from J, the gap between germline ends came to 8 bases. The CDR3: CASSLDPNSPLHF. CDR3 bases read: TGTGCCAGCAGCTTAGATCCTAACTCACCC. Drawing the rest from reference TRBV7-8 and TRBJ1-6, the complete variable domain is GAGVSQSPRYKVAKRGQDVALRCDPISGHVSLFWYQQALGQGPEFLTYFQNEAQLDKSGLPSDRFFAERPEGSVSTLKIQRTQQEDSAVYLCASSLDPNSPLHFGNGTRLTVT.

This clone was recorded at least ten times. Read data end 3 residues before the CDR3 end; the end is taken from the germline J gene. This chain uses TRBV5-1 with TRBJ2-7; a weak D match, TRBD1 (6 bases). The CDR3 consists of 13 residues. Per germline, CDR1 SGHRS and CDR2 YFSETQ. V lost 1 base to trimming and J lost 6 bases, with 11 bases between them. The CDR3 is CASSLLQGAEQYF. Incomplete CDR3 DNA: TGCGCCAGCAGCTTGCTACAGGGTGCCGAG.

This clone was picked up many times. The sequenced fragment ends 3 residues before the CDR3 boundary, so the rest is inferred from the germline J gene. The chain combines TRBV5-1 with TRBJ2-2, with 8 bases that match TRBD1. This CDR3 has 15 amino acids. The V and J ends lost 4 bases and 6 bases, in that order; junction bases with no gene match: 8. CDR1 is SGHRS and CDR2 is YFSETQ in the germline V gene. The chain's CDR3 is CASSTRQGLAGELFF. The CDR3 DNA, read in part, is TGCGCCAGCAGCACCCGACAGGGGTTGGCCGGGGAG.

There are a few counts of this clone. The read gets to within 3 residues of the CDR3 end, and the germline J gene fills in the rest. The J gene is TRBJ1-1, the V gene TRBV6-4; 8 nucleotides align to TRBD1. The CDR3 is 15 residues long. Germline V gene sequence: CDR1 MRHNA, CDR2 SNTAGT. The chain's CDR3 is CASSDSAGGTDTAFF. The DNA read from the CDR3 is TGTGCCAGCAGTGACTCGGCAGGGGGCACAGATACG.

This clone was observed at least ten times. The CDR3 bases that were read are TGTGCCAGCAGTGAAGCGTGGGGACACCACGAG. Its translation is CASSEAWGHHE. The full CDR3 is CASSEAWGHHEQYF. The chain carries TRBV6-1 and TRBJ2-7, with D perhaps matching TRBD1 (6 bases). The CDR3 end lies 3 residues beyond the end of the read and is filled in from the germline J gene. CDR1 is MNHNS and CDR2 is SASEGT in the germline V gene. Between the trimmed V and J ends, which lost 0 bases and 5 bases, there was a span of 11 bases. CDR3 length equals 14 residues.

This clone has ten or more counts. The read gets to within 3 residues of the CDR3 end, and the germline J gene fills in the rest. This sequence joins TRBV19 and TRBJ1-1; no definite D call. Germline V CDR1 and CDR2: LNHDA, SQIVND (reference sequence). The V end lost 7 bases, the J end lost 0 bases, and 15 bases lay between the germline ends. The CDR3 covers 15 residues. The DNA read from the CDR3 is TGTGCCAGTATGGATGTGAAGGGTATGAACACTGAA. This translates into CASMDVKGMNTE. Given in full, the CDR3 is CASMDVKGMNTEAFF.

Only a few counts were recorded for this clone. Read sequence stops 3 residues before the CDR3 end, and the germline J gene provides the missing end. The V gene is TRBV5-8, the J gene TRBJ2-7, with a weak D call TRBD2 (5 bases). Trimming pared 0 bases from V and 1 base from J, leaving 8 bases between. Germline lookup yields CDR1 SGHTS and CDR2 YDEGEE. This CDR3 is built from 14 residues. The CDR3: CASSLVRGSYEQYF. CDR3 DNA (partial): TGTGCCAGCAGCTTGGTACGGGGATCCTACGAG.

This clone has a count of ten or more. The read halts 3 residues ahead of the CDR3 end, with the missing end drawn from the germline J gene. This chain joins TRBV20-1 and TRBJ2-5; D perhaps matches TRBD2 (6 bases). The CDR3 loop spans 15 amino acids. Looked up from germline, CDR1 is DFQATT and CDR2 is SNEGSKA (reference sequence). V was cut by 0 bases and J by 5 bases, with 16 bases left in between. CDR3 protein: CSARDIRRASETQYF. The sequenced CDR3 bases are TGCAGTGCTAGAGATATTAGGAGGGCCTCGGAGACC.